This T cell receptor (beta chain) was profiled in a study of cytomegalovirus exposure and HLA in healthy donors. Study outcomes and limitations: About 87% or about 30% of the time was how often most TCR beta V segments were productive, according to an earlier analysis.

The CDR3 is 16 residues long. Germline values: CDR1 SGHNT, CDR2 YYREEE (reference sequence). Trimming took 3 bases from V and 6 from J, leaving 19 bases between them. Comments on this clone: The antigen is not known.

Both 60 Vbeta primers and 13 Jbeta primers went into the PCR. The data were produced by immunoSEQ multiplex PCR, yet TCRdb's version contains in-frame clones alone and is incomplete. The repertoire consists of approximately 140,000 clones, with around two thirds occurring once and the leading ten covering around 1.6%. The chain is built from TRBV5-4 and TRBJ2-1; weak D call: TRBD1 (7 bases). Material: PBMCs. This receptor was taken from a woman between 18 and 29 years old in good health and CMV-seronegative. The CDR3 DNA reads TGTGCCAGCAGCTCCGGAGGGACAGCTAGATTCAATGAGCAGTTCTTC. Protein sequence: CASSSGGTARFNEQFF.